One T cell receptor beta chain is described in this entry. The antigen remains unidentified. PCR amplification relied on 60 Vbeta primers (plus 13 Jbeta primers). The data were produced by immunoSEQ multiplex PCR, yet TCRdb's version contains in-frame clones alone and is incomplete. The data contain roughly 200,000 clones, around 77% of them singletons. This sample is drawn from a study of cytomegalovirus exposure and HLA in healthy donors. Findings and limits, study-wide: Accurate prediction of most subjects' HLA-A and HLA-B alleles from TCR beta sequences was reported. A missense variant in DCLRE1C was later tied to TCR beta V- and J-gene trimming.

Germline V lookup: CDR1 MNHEY, CDR2 SMNVEV (reference sequence). V lost 7 bases, J lost 6 bases, and 6 bases stayed unmatched. CDR3 length equals 14 residues. The chain is built from TRBV27 and TRBJ1-6; 7 bases line up with TRBD1. Material: PBMCs. The TCR was taken from a woman in her twenties or thirties in good health and CMV-seronegative. The CDR3 DNA sequence: TGTGCCAGCACCCTGACAGGGACTAATTCACCCCTCCACTTT. Protein: CASTLTGTNSPLHF.